This entry is about one TCR beta chain. Its antigen is currently not known. The record has no base qualities; no much larger clone is one base away. The cohort was made up of 500 to 850 healthy bone marrow donors. At the time of sampling, every cohort member was nominally healthy, though immune exposures that went unrecorded were likely present. The donor was CMV seronegative and was included in the group of 352 seronegative cohort members. A peripheral blood sample was collected from each donor, and TCR beta sequencing was performed on peripheral blood mononuclear cells. Genomic DNA extraction from the blood cell samples was performed with the Qiagen DNeasy Blood Extraction Kit. The data stem from a study of cytomegalovirus exposure and HLA in healthy donors (dated by TCRdb to about 2017). With respect to the entire study: An earlier analysis of under 600 of the donors reported 276 Gb of sequence data and approximately 110 million unique TCR beta sequences from 150 million to 200 million T cells. Both class I and class II loci were covered by HLA typing, at four-digit resolution. Typing coverage varied by locus: roughly 620-640 donors for A, B, C, DRB1 and DQB1; more than 500 for DQA1; nearly 610 for DPA1; fewer than 480 for DPB1. A separate validation cohort of roughly 110 different subjects was used in addition to the roughly 670-subject first cohort. Every repertoire in the discovery cohort had been generated on one and the same sequencing platform. An earlier analysis of 500 to 650 of the donors applied high-throughput TCR beta sequencing to assess whether each TCR beta V gene segment acted as functional or pseudogenic. Of the roughly 400 genotyped donors, 81% were placed in the genetic ancestry cluster associated with self-reported Caucasian donors. High-throughput TCR immunosequencing, statistical association of individual TCRs with disease status, and machine learning were combined to predict cytomegalovirus infection status. In the later analysis, no new phenotypic data were used to find candidate immune exposures; instead, reliance was placed on TCR beta sequences and their occurrence across donors. A later genetic analysis took genome-wide SNP genotypes for about 65% of the roughly 670 donors and used that subset as a discovery cohort. On average, around 200,000 unique TCR beta nucleotide sequences were sequenced per donor among a few hundred genotyped donors of the cohort, with 15% to 20% of those sequences being non-productive. The aim of the study was to test whether cataloging public T cell receptors could identify signatures of past pathogen exposure. The study used immunosequencing to profile the T cell repertoires of around 600 subjects and linked those repertoires to cytomegalovirus serostatus. Alongside the repertoire data, information on donor age, sex, ethnicity and CMV serostatus was compiled. A later analysis re-examined previously published TCR beta repertoires from just over 650 donors and added high-resolution HLA genotyping to investigate patterns of TCR occurrence. Roughly five DR-DQ haplotypes were treated as single units for association and clustering because of strong linkage in the cohort. An early release that covered some 640 HLA-typed donors contained approximately 300 gigabases of sequencing data and tens of millions of unique TCR sequences.

The full study reports these points: The authors suggested that the approach could potentially be generalized to other disease states and immunological phenotypes. A total of some 180 TCR beta chains were listed by the study as associated with cytomegalovirus. A later analysis associated about 17,000 TCR beta sequences with specific HLA alleles at a false discovery rate of 0.05. A later analysis found that TCR association rates varied across HLA loci, with DRB1 alleles showing the most associated TCRs and HLA-C alleles the fewest. A further reported finding was that TCR beta sequences accurately predicted the HLA-A and HLA-B alleles for most subjects in the first cohort. Strong co-occurrence of HLA alleles, especially DR and DQ, made assigning TCR associations to individual alleles difficult. CMV serostatus was the only immune exposure information available for the cohort. In this cohort, only TCR beta chains were sequenced, and detectable features were limited by the absence of alpha or paired-chain data. A cluster of highly shared sequence variants was judged likely to represent a technical artifact of the sequencing pipeline. In a later analysis, HLA-associated TCR beta chains showed more clonal expansion and lower generation probabilities than non-associated chains that were equally common. Linkage disequilibrium might explain the correlated functional status among segregating V segments, but an unknown experimental factor could not be excluded. Because counts were too low, seventeen rarely observed V segments, including chromosome 9 orphons, were excluded from the earlier analysis of roughly 580 of the donors. The classifier was reported to diagnose cytomegalovirus status with high specificity and sensitivity in both the original and validation cohorts. Some IMGT-functional V segments, including TRBV6-2 and TRBV6-3, could not be distinguished by the 87-base-pair reads and were therefore excluded. Several of the top co-occurrence clusters appeared to be linked to parvovirus B19, influenza, CMV and Epstein-Barr virus, according to a later analysis. Sequencing depth was assumed to be roughly uniform across donors in the presence/absence analyses, though that assumption may not hold. A few of the identified cytomegalovirus-associated TCR beta chains were confirmed in vitro to be specific for cytomegalovirus antigens. In an earlier analysis of around 500 of the donors, most TCR beta V segments appeared in productive rearrangements about 90% or about 30% of the time, broadly matching IMGT annotations. In a later genetic analysis, a missense DCLRE1C variant was associated with V-gene and J-gene trimming of TCR beta chains, and the association was replicated in an independent cohort. Because HLA typing was unavailable for some donors at each locus, only the typed subset was used in association tests. Most TCR sequences were seen in very few donors, while some public TCRs were found in many individuals. According to a later genetic analysis, donors in an Asian-associated ancestry cluster had fewer N-insertions in productive TCRs than the approximately 630-donor mean. In a later analysis, most CMV-associated TCR beta chains were found to appear HLA-restricted, with HLA associations seemingly driven largely by CMV exposure.

Receptor libraries were prepared by the immunoSEQ multiplex PCR assay. For the multiplex PCR, a mixture combining 60 forward primers for TCR Vbeta segments and 13 reverse primers for TCR Jbeta segments was used. The CDR3 region of rearranged TCR beta genes was amplified from genomic DNA by a multiplex PCR assay. Amplified TCR beta libraries were sequenced as 87-base-pair reads on the Illumina HiSeq System. Per the source publication's procedure: A later analysis tallied about 77 million unique TCR beta chains across the roughly 610 repertoires, and some 10 million of those chains were shared by two or more donors. A nearest-neighbor algorithm error-corrected the raw reads and collapsed the reads into unique sequences, merging closely related sequences to remove PCR and sequencing errors. To assign V, D and J gene segments, CDR3 sequences were aligned to IMGT reference sequences. For a sequence to be retained, a match of at least six nucleotides to both a V gene segment and a J gene segment was required. Rearrangements were classified as productive when the CDR3 lacked stop codons and remained in frame with V and J, and all other rearrangements were classified as non-productive. CDR3 was defined by IMGT convention, running from the second conserved V-encoded cysteine to the conserved J-encoded phenylalanine. Sequences without an unambiguous match to a single V gene segment were excluded from the earlier analysis of several hundred of the donors. An earlier analysis of fewer than 750 of the donors classified V segments as functional when productive rearrangements were above 56.7% and as segregating when the standard deviation between donors was above 5%. A statistical classification framework was developed to diagnose cytomegalovirus status using the catalog of TCR beta chain sequences. In a later analysis, TCR nucleotide sequences were compared against IMGT/GENE-DB human TR gene sequences so that V and J genes could be assigned. In a later analysis, CDR3 sequences and most-parsimonious VDJ recombination scenarios were assigned using the TCRdist pipeline. In a later analysis, every TCR beta chain was defined by the combination of its CDR3 amino acid sequence and its V-gene family, and reads without a unique V-gene family were dropped. In a later analysis, 500 to 650 highly shared, low-generation-probability nucleotide sequences were removed to address suspected cross-contamination and a sequencing artifact. In a later analysis, a clonal expansion index was calculated for each public chain from normalized within-repertoire ranks of inferred template counts. In a later analysis, generation probabilities were computed using a VDJ recombination model fitted to out-of-frame rearrangements, and the results were checked against IGoR. Hypergeometric tests were used in a later analysis to score TCR-TCR, TCR-HLA and TCR-CMV co-occurrence, with a repertoire-size bias correction applied to the TCR pairs. In a later analysis, false discovery rates were estimated by permuting HLA or CMV assignments 20 times. In a later analysis, co-occurring TCRs were grouped using DBSCAN, with TCRdist sequence similarity added in when clustering inside HLA-allele-positive subsets. Co-occurrence clustering excluded repertoires with fewer than 30,000 or more than 120,000 public chains, plus five with anomalous nucleotide sharing. The table was pulled from immuneACCESS by TCRdb, which kept in-frame rearrangements only. Such tables lose some clones; where checked, under half of the loss comes from unresolved V genes, and the rest has no known cause. The D gene and trimming were derived from the DNA, and the V and J assignments and clone size from that table. The sample table shows some 150,000 clones, and more than 75% are seen once. The leading ten clones occupy approximately 1.5% of the sample.

V gives up 11 bases and J gives up 5 bases, and the segment between their germline ends measures 18 bases. Spanning cysteine to phenylalanine, the CDR3 consists of 14 amino acids. Only the CDR3 DNA is retained, 42 bases long and in frame from the first base. CDR1 MNHNY and CDR2 SVGAGI were looked up in the germline V gene (reference sequence). The sample comprised PBMCs. The rearranged chain carries TRBV6-6 and TRBJ2-2; possibly the D gene is TRBD2, per 6 matching bases. This TCR was sampled from a male donor in good health and CMV-seronegative. The CDR3 reads CAHKPPGETGELFF. The DNA reads as follows: TGTGCCCACAAGCCCCCGGGAGAAACCGGGGAGCTGTTTTTT.